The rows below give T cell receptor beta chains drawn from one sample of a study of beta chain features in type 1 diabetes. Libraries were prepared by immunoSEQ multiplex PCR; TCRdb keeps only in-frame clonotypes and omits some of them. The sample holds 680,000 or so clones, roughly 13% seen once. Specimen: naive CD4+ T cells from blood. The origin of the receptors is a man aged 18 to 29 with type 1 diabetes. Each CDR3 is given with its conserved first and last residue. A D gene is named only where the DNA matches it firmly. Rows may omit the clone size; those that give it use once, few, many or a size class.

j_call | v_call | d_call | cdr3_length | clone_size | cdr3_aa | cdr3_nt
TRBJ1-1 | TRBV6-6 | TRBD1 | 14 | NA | CASSPGQGATEAFF | TGTGCCAGCAGTCCGGGACAGGGTGCCACTGAAGCTTTCTTT
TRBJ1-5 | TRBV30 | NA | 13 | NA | CAWSTIPNQPQHF | TGTGCCTGGAGTACGATCCCCAATCAGCCCCAGCATTTT
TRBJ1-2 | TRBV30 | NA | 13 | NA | CAWSVRPNYGYTF | TGTGCCTGGAGTGTACGACCTAACTATGGCTACACCTTC
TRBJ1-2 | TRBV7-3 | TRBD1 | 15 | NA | CASSFQGAKNYGYTF | TGTGCCAGCAGCTTCCAGGGGGCGAAGAACTATGGCTACACCTTC
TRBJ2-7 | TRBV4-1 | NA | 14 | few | CASSQDRWLGEQYF | TGCGCCAGCAGCCAAGATCGGTGGTTGGGCGAGCAGTACTTC
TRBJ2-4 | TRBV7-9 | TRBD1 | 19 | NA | CASSLTGTGLSLGKNIQYF | TGTGCCAGCAGCTTAACCGGGACAGGGCTCTCCCTGGGCAAAAACATTCAGTACTTC
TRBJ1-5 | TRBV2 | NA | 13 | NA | CASQWQSNQPQHF | TGTGCCAGCCAATGGCAGAGCAATCAGCCCCAGCATTTT
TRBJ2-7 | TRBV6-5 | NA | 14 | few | CASSYSRNHYEQYF | TGTGCCAGCAGTTATTCACGGAACCACTACGAGCAGTACTTC
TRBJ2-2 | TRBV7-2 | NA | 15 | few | CASSLVAENTGELFF | TGTGCCAGCAGCTTAGTGGCTGAGAACACCGGGGAGCTGTTTTTT
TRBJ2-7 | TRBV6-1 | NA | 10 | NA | CASTSYEQYF | TGTGCCAGCACAAGCTACGAGCAGTACTTC
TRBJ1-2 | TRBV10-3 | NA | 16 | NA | CAISESSGRREYGYTF | TGTGCCATCAGTGAGTCCTCGGGCAGGAGGGAGTATGGCTACACCTTC
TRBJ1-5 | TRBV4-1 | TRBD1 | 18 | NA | CASSKAPSGTGAHQPQHF | TGCGCCAGCAGCAAAGCACCTTCCGGGACAGGGGCTCATCAGCCCCAGCATTTT
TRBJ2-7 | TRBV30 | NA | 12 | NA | CAWSPGLYEQYF | TGTGCCTGGAGCCCGGGACTCTACGAGCAGTACTTC
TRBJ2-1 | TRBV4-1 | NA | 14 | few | CASSPRASYNEQFF | TGCGCCAGCAGCCCCCGGGCCTCCTACAATGAGCAGTTCTTC
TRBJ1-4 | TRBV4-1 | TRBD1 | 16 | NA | CASSQESAGGREKLFF | TGCGCCAGCAGCCAGGAGTCGGCAGGGGGGCGTGAAAAACTGTTTTTT
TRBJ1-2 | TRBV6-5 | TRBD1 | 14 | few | CASSRSTGTGADTF | TGTGCCAGCAGCCGGTCTACCGGGACAGGGGCGGACACCTTC
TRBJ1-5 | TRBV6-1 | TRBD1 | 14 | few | CASTGTGGNQPQHF | TGTGCCAGCACCGGGACAGGGGGCAATCAGCCCCAGCATTTT
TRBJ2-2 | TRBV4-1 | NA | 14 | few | CASSQDRASGELFF | TGCGCCAGCAGCCAAGATCGGGCTAGTGGGGAGCTGTTTTTT
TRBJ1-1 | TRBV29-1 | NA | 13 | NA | CSVEGRLNTEAFF | TGCAGCGTTGAAGGACGGCTGAACACTGAAGCTTTCTTT
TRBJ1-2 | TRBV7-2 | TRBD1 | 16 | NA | CASSFGQGVGHYGYTF | TGTGCCAGCAGCTTTGGACAGGGGGTGGGCCACTATGGCTACACCTTC